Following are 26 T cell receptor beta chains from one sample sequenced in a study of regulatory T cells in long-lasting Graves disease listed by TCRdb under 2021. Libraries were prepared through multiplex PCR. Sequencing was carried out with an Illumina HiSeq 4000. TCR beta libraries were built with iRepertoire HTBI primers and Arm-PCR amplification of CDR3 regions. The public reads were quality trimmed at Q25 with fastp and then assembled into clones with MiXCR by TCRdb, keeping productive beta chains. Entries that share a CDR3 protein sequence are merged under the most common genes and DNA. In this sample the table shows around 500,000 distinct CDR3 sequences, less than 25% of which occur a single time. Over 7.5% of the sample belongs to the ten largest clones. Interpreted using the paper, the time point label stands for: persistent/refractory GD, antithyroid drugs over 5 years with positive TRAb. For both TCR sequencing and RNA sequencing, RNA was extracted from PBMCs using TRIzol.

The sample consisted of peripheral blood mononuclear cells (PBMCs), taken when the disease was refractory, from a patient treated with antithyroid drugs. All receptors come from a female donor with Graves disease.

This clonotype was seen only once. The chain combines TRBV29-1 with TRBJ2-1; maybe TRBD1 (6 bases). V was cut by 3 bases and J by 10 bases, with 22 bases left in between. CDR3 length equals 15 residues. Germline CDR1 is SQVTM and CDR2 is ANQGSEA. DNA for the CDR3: TGCAGCGTTGAGGTGGACAGAGAATTATCCTACGAGCAGTTCTTC. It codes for CSVEVDRELSYEQFF.

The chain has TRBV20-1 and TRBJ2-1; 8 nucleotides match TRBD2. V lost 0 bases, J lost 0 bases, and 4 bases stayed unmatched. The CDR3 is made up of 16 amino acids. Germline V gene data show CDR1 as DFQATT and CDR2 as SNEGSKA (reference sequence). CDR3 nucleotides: TGCAGTGCTAGAGATGAGCGGGGGTTCTCCTACAATGAGCAGTTCTTC. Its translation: CSARDERGFSYNEQFF.

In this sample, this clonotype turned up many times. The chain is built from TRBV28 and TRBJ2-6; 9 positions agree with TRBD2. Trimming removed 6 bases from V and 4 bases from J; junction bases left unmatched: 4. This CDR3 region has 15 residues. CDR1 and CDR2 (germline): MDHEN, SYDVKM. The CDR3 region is CASSQRGAGANVLTF. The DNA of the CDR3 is TGTGCCAGCAGCCAGCGGGGGGCCGGGGCCAACGTCCTGACTTTC. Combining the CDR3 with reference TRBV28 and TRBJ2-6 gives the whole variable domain DVKVTQSSRYLVKRTGEKVFLECVQDMDHENMFWYRQDPGLGLRLIYFSYDVKMKEKGDIPEGYSVSREKKERFSLILESASTNQTSMYLCASSQRGAGANVLTFGAGSRLTVL.

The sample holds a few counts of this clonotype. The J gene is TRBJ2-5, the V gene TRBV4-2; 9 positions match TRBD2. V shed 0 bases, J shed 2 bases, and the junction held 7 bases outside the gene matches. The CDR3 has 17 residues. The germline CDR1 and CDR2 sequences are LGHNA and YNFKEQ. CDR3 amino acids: CASSQERLAGPQETQYF. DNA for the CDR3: TGTGCCAGCAGCCAAGAACGGCTAGCGGGGCCACAAGAGACCCAGTACTTC.

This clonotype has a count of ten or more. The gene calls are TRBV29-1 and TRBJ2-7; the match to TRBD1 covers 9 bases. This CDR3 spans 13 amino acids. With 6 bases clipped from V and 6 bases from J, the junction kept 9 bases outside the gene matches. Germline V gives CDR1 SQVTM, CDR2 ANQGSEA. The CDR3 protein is CSVLGTGPGEQYF. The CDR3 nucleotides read TGCAGCGTCCTTGGGACAGGGCCGGGCGAGCAGTACTTC.

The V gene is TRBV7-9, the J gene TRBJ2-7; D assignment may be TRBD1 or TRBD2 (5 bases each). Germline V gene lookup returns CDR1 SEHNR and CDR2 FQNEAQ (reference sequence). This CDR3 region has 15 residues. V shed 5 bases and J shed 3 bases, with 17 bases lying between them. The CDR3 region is CASSPIGPRGYEQYF. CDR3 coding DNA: TGTGCCAGCAGCCCCATAGGGCCGAGGGGCTACGAGCAGTACTTC.

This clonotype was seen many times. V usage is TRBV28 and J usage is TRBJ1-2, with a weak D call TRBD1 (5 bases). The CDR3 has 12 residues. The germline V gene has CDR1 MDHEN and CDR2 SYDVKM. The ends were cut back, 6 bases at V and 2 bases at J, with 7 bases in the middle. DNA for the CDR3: TGTGCCAGCAGGGGGGTGAACTATGGCTACACCTTC. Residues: CASRGVNYGYTF.

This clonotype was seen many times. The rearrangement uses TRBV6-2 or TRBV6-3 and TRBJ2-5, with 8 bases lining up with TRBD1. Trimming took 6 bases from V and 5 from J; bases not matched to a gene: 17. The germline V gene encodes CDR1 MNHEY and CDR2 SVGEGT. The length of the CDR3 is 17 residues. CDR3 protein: CASRGPRTGIEKETQYF. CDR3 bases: TGTGCCAGCAGGGGTCCCCGGACAGGGATTGAGAAGGAGACCCAGTACTTC.

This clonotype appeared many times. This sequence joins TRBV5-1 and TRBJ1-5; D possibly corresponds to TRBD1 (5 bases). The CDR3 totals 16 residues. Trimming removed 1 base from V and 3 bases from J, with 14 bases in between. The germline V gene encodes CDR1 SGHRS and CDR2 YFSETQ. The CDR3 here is CASSLRGAGNNQPQHF. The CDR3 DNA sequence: TGCGCCAGCAGCTTGAGAGGGGCCGGGAACAATCAGCCCCAGCATTTT.

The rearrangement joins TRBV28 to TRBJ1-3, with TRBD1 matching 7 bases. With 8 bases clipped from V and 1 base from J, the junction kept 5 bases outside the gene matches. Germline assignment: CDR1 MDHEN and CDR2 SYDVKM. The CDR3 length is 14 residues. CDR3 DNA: TGTGCCAGCGAAGCGACAGGGTCTGGAAACACCATATATTTT. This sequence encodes CASEATGSGNTIYF.

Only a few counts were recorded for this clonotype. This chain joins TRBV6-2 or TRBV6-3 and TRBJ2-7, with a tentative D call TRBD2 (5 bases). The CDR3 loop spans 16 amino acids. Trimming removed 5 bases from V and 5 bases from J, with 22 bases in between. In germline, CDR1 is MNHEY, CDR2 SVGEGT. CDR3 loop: CASSQSLVPRKDEQYF. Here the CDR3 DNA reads TGTGCCAGCAGTCAGTCACTAGTCCCAAGAAAAGACGAGCAGTACTTC.

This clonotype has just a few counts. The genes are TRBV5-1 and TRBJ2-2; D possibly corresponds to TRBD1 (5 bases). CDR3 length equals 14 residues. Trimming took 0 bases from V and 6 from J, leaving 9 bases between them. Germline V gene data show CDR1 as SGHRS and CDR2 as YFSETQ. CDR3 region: CASSLAAGPGELFF. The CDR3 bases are TGCGCCAGCAGCTTGGCCGCAGGGCCCGGGGAGCTGTTTTTT.

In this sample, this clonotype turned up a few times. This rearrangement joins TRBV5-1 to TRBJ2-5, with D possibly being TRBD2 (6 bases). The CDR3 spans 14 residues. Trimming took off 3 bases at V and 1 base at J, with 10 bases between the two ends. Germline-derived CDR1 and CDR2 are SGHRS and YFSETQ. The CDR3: CASSSRDSQETQYF. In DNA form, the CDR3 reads TGCGCCAGCAGCTCCCGGGACTCCCAAGAGACCCAGTACTTC.

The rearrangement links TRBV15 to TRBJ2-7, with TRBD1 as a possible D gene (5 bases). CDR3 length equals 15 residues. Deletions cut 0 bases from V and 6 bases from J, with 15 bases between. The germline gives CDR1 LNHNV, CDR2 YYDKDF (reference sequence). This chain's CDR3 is CATSRDMSQGGEQYF. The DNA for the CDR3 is TGTGCCACCAGCAGAGATATGTCCCAGGGTGGCGAGCAGTACTTC. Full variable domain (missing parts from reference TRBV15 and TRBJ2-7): DAMVIQNPRYQVTQFGKPVTLSCSQTLNHNVMYWYQQKSSQAPKLLFHYYDKDFNNEADTPDNFQSRRPNTSFCFLDIRSPGLGDTAMYLCATSRDMSQGGEQYFGPGTRLTVT.

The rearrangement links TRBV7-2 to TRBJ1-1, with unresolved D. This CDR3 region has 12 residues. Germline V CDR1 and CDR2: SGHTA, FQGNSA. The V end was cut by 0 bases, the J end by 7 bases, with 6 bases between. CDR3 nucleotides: TGTGCCAGCAGCTTAGCTTCTGGTGAAGCTTTCTTT. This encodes CASSLASGEAFF.

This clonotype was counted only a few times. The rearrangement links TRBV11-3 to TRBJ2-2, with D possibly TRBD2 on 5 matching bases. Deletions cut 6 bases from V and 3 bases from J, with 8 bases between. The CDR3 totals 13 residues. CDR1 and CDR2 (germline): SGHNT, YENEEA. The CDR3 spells CASRLDYTGELFF. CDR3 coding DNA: TGTGCCAGCAGACTAGATTACACCGGGGAGCTGTTTTTT.

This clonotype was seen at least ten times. CDR3 in DNA: TGTGCCAGCAGCCGGGCAGAATTAGCGGGCCAAGAGACCCAGTACTTC. This gives the protein CASSRAELAGQETQYF. This chain joins TRBV28 and TRBJ2-5; 7 bases are a match to TRBD2. This CDR3 has 16 amino acids. Germline trimming cut 6 bases from V and 1 base from J; bases unmatched to any gene: 11. The germline V gene encodes CDR1 MDHEN and CDR2 SYDVKM.

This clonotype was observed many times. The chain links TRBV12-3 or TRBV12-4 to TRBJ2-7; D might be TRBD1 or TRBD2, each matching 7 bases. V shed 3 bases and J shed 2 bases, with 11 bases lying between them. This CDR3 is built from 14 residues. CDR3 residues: CASSLQGGAYEQYF. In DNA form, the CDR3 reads TGTGCCAGCAGTTTGCAGGGGGGGGCCTACGAGCAGTACTTC.

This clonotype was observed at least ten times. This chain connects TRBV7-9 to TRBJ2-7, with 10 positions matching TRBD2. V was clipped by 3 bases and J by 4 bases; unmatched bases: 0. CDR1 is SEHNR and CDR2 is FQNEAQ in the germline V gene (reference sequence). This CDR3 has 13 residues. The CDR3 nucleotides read TGTGCCAGCAGCTTGACTAGCGGGTACGAGCAGTACTTC. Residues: CASSLTSGYEQYF.

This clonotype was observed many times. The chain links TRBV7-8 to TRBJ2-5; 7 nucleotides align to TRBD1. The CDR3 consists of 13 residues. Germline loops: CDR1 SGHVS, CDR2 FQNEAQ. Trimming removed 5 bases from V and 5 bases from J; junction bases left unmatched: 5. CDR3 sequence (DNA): TGTGCCAGCAGCCCCGGGACAGCGGAGACCCAGTACTTC. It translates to CASSPGTAETQYF.

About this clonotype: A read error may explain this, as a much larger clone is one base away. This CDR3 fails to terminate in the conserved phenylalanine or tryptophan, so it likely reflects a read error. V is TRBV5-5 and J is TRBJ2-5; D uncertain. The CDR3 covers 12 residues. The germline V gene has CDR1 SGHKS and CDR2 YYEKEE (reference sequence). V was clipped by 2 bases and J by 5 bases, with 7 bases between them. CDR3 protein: CASSFNKETQYL. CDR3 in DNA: TGTGCCAGCAGCTTCAATAAGGAGACCCAGTACCTC.

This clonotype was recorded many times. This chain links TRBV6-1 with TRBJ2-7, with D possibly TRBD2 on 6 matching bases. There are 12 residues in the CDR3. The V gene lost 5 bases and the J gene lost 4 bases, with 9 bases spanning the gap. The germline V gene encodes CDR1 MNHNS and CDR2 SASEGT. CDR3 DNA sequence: TGTGCCAGCAGTCCGGGGGTATACGAGCAGTACTTC. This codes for CASSPGVYEQYF.

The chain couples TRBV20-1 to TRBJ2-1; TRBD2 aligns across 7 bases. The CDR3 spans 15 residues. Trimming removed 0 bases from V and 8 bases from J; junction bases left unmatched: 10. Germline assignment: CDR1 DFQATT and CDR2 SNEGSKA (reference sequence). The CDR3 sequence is CSARDSRREYHEQFF. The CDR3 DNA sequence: TGCAGTGCTAGAGATAGTAGGCGGGAGTATCATGAGCAGTTCTTC.

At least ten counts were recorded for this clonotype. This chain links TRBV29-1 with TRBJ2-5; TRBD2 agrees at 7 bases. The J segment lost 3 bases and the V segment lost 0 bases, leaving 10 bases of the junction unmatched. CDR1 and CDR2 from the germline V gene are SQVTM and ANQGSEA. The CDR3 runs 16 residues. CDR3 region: CSVEDPTGLAEETQYF. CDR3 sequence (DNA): TGCAGCGTTGAAGATCCGACCGGGCTAGCGGAAGAGACCCAGTACTTC.

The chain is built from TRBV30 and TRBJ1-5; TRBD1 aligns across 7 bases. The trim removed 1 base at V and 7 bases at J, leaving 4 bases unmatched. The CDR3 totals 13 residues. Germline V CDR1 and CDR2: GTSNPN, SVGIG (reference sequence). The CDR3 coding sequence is TGTGCCTGGAGTGCAGCAGGGGGACAGCCCCAGCATTTT. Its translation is CAWSAAGGQPQHF.

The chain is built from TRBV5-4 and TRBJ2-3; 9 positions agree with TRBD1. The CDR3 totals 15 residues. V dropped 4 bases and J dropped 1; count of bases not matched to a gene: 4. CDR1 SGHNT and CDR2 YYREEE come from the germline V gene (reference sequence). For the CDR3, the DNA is TGTGCCAGCAGCCCGGGACAGGGACGCACAGATACGCAGTATTTT. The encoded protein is CASSPGQGRTDTQYF.